Each of the 4 T cell receptor beta chains below was sequenced from the same sample in a study of identical twins. TCRdb redid the calling of the 5' RACE reads with MiXCR, one entry per CDR3 protein. The repertoire holds approximately 500,000 distinct CDR3 sequences, more than 20% seen once, with 2.9% in the top ten. The same data also contributed to another study, on T cells expressing NK-cell markers.

Sequenced: CD4+ T cells sorted from blood. The source is a woman between 18 and 29 years old in good health.

This sequence joins TRBV5-1 and TRBJ2-7; no clear D gene. This CDR3 has 13 residues. Trimming removed 3 bases from V and 3 bases from J, with 10 bases in between. Germline V gene data show CDR1 as SGHRS and CDR2 as YFSETQ. CDR3 residues: CASSSGSYYEQYF. The CDR3, as DNA: TGCGCCAGCAGCTCGGGTTCTTACTACGAGCAGTACTTC. Complete variable domain (other parts from reference TRBV5-1 and TRBJ2-7): KAGVTQTPRYLIKTRGQQVTLSCSPISGHRSVSWYQQTPGQGLQFLFEYFSETQRNKGNFPGRFSGRQFSNSRSEMNVSTLELGDSALYLCASSSGSYYEQYFGPGTRLTVT.

The rearrangement links TRBV7-2 to TRBJ1-1; no firm D call. The CDR3 loop spans 14 amino acids. Trimming removed 3 bases at V and 3 bases at J, with 11 bases between. CDR1 and CDR2 (germline): SGHTA, FQGNSA. CDR3 sequence (DNA): TGTGCCAGCAGCTTGGGCGGAGAATACACTGAAGCTTTCTTT. Encoded protein: CASSLGGEYTEAFF.

J is TRBJ2-3 and V is TRBV4-3; tentative D call: TRBD2 (6 bases). CDR1 is LGHNA, CDR2 YSLEER, per germline. The CDR3 runs 16 residues. V was shortened by 0 bases and J by 2 bases, with 12 bases between the two germline ends. The DNA of the CDR3 is TGCGCCAGCAGCCAAGATCTGGGGGGTCCCACAGATACGCAGTATTTT. It yields the protein CASSQDLGGPTDTQYF.

This sequence joins TRBV10-3 and TRBJ1-1; D may be TRBD1 (6 bases). The V gene lost 6 bases and the J gene lost 0 bases, with 11 bases spanning the gap. The CDR3 totals 14 residues. Germline loops: CDR1 ENHRY, CDR2 SYGVKD. The CDR3 sequence: CAIRLGTLNTEAFF. The DNA for the CDR3 is TGTGCCATCAGACTGGGGACACTGAACACTGAAGCTTTCTTT.